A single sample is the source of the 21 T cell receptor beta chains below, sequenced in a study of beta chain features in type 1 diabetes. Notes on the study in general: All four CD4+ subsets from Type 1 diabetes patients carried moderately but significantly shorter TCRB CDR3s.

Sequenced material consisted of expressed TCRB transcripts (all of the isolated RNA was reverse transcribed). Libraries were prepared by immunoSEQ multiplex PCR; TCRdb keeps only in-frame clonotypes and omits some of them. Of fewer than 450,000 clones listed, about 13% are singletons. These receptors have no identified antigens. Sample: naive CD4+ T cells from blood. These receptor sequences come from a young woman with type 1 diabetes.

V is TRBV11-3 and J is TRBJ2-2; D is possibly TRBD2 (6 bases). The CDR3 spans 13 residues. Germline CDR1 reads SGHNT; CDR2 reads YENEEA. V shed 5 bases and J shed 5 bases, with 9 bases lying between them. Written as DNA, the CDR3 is TGTGCCAGCAGCCCGGCGGGAACCGGGGAGCTGTTTTTT. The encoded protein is CASSPAGTGELFF.

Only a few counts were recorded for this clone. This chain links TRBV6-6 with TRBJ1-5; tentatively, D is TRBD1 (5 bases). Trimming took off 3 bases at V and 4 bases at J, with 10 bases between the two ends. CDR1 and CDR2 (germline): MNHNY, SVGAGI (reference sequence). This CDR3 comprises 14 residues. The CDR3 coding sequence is TGTGCCAGCAGTTATGGAGGGGAGAATCAGCCCCAGCATTTT. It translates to CASSYGGENQPQHF.

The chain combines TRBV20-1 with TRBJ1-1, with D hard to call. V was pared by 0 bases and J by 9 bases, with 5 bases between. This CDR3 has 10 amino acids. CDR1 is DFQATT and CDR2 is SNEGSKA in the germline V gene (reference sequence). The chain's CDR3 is CSARDDKAFF. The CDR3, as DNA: TGCAGTGCTAGAGACGACAAAGCTTTCTTT.

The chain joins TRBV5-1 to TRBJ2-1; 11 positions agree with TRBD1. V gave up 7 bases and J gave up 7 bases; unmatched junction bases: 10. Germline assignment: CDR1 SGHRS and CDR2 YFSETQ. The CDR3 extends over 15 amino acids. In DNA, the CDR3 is TGCGCCAGCCGACCGGGACAGGGGGTTTGGAATGAGCAGTTCTTC. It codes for CASRPGQGVWNEQFF.

CDR3 DNA: TGCGCCAGCAGCTTTGACAGGGGAGGGACCCAGTACTTC. As protein: CASSFDRGGTQYF. The V and J genes are TRBV5-1 and TRBJ2-5, with 8 nucleotides matching TRBD1. This CDR3 comprises 13 residues. The ends lost 2 bases at V and 7 bases at J; junction bases unmatched: 4. Germline loops: CDR1 SGHRS, CDR2 YFSETQ.

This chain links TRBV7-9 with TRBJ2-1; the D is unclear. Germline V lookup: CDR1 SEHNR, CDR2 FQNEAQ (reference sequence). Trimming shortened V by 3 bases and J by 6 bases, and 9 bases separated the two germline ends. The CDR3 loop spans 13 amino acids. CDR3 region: CASSLRRPNEQFF. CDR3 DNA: TGTGCCAGCAGCTTGAGGCGGCCCAATGAGCAGTTCTTC.

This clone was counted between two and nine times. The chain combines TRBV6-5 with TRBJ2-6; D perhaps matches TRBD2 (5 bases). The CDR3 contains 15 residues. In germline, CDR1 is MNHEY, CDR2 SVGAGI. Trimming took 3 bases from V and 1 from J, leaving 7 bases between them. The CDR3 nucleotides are TGTGCCAGCAGTTATGAGGGTTCTGGGGCCAACGTCCTGACTTTC. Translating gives CASSYEGSGANVLTF.

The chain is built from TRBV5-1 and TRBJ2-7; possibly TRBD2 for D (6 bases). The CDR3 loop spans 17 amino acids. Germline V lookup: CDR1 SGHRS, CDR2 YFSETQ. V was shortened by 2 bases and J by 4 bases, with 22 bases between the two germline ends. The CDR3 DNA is TGCGCCAGCAGCTTAAGCTCCTCTAGCGCAGAAGAGTACGAGCAGTACTTC. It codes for CASSLSSSSAEEYEQYF. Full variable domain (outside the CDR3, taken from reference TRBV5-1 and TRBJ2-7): KAGVTQTPRYLIKTRGQQVTLSCSPISGHRSVSWYQQTPGQGLQFLFEYFSETQRNKGNFPGRFSGRQFSNSRSEMNVSTLELGDSALYLCASSLSSSSAEEYEQYFGPGTRLTVT.

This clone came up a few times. As DNA, the CDR3 is TGTGCCAGCAGCTTTAGGCAGGCCGAGAATGAAAAACTGTTTTTT. Protein product: CASSFRQAENEKLFF. This chain connects TRBV7-2 to TRBJ1-4; no firm D call. Trimming pared 3 bases from V and 5 bases from J, leaving 13 bases between. CDR3 length equals 15 residues. CDR1 is SGHTA and CDR2 is FQGNSA in the germline V gene.

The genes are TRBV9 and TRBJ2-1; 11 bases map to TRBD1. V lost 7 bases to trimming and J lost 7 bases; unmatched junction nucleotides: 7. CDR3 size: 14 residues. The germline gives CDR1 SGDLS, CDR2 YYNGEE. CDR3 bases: TGTGCCAGCGACAGGGGACAGGGGGAAAATGAGCAGTTCTTC. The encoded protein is CASDRGQGENEQFF. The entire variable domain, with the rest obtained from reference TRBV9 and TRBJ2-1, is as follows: DSGVTQTPKHLITATGQRVTLRCSPRSGDLSVYWYQQSLDQGLQFLIQYYNGEERAKGNILERFSAQQFPDLHSELNLSSLELGDSALYFCASDRGQGENEQFFGPGTRLTVL.

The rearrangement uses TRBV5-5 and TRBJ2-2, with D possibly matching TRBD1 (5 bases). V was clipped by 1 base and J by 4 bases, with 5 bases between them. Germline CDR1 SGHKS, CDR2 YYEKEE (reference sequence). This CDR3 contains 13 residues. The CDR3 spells CASSLTGTGELFF. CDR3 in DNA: TGTGCCAGCAGCTTGACAGGCACCGGGGAGCTGTTTTTT.

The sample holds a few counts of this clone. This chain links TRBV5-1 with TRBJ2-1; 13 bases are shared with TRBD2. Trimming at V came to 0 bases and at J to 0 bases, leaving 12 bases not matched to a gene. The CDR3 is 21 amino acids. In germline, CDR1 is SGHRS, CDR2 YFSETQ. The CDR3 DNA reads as TGCGCCAGCAGCTTGGGACTAGCGGGAGGTCCCTTAATTGCCTCCTACAATGAGCAGTTCTTC. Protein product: CASSLGLAGGPLIASYNEQFF.

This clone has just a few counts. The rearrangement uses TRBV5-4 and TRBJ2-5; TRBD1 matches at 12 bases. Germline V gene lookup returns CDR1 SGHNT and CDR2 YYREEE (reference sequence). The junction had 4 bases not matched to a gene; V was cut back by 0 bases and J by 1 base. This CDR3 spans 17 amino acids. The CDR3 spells CASSLGGDRGPQETQYF. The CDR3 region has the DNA TGTGCCAGCAGCTTGGGGGGGGACAGGGGGCCCCAAGAGACCCAGTACTTC.

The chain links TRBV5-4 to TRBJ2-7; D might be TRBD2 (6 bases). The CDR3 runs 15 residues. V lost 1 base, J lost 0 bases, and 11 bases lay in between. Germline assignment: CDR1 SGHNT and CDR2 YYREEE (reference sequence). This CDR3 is CASSLTPEGSYEQYV. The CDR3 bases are TGTGCCAGCAGCTTGACTCCGGAGGGCTCCTACGAGCAGTACGTC.

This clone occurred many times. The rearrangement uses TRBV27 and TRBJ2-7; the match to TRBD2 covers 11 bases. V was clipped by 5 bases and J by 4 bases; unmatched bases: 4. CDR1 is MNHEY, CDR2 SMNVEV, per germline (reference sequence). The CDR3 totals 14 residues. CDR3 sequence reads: CASSPGLAVYEQYF. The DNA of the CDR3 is TGTGCCAGCAGTCCGGGACTAGCGGTATACGAGCAGTACTTC.

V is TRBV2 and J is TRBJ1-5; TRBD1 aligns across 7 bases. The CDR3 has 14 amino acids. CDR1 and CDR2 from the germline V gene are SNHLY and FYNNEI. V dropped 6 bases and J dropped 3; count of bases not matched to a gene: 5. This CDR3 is CASSVTGNNQPQHF. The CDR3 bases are TGTGCCAGCAGCGTGACAGGGAACAATCAGCCCCAGCATTTT.

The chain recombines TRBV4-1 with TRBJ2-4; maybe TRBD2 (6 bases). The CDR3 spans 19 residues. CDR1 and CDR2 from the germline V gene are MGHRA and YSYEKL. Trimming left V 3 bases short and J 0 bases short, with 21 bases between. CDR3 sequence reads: CASSQGGLRARVAKNIQYF. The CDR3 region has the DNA TGCGCCAGCAGCCAGGGAGGCCTTAGGGCGAGGGTAGCCAAAAACATTCAGTACTTC.

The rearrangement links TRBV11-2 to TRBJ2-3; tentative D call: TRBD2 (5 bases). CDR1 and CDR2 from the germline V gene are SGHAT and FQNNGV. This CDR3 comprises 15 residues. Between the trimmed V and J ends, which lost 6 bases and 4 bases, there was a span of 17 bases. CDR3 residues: CASSSKRASADTQYF. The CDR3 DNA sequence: TGTGCCAGCAGTTCCAAGAGGGCTAGTGCAGATACGCAGTATTTT.

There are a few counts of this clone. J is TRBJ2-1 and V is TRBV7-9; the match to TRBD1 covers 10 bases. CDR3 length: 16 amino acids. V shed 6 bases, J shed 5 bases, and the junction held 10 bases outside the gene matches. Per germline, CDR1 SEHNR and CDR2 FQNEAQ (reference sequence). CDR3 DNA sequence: TGTGCCAGCAGACGTACCGGGACAGGGGACCACAATGAGCAGTTCTTC. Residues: CASRRTGTGDHNEQFF. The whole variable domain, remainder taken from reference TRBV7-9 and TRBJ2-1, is DTGVSQNPRHKITKRGQNVTFRCDPISEHNRLYWYRQTLGQGPEFLTYFQNEAQLEKSRLLSDRFSAERPKGSFSTLEIQRTEQGDSAMYLCASRRTGTGDHNEQFFGPGTRLTVL.

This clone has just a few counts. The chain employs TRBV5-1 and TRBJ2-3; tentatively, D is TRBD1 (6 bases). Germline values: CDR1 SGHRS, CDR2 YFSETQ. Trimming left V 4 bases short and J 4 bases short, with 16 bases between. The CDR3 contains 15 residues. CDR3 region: CASSRRDTRADTQYF. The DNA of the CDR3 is TGCGCCAGCAGCCGACGGGACACTCGGGCAGATACGCAGTATTTT. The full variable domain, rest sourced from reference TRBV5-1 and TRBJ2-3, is KAGVTQTPRYLIKTRGQQVTLSCSPISGHRSVSWYQQTPGQGLQFLFEYFSETQRNKGNFPGRFSGRQFSNSRSEMNVSTLELGDSALYLCASSRRDTRADTQYFGPGTRLTVL.

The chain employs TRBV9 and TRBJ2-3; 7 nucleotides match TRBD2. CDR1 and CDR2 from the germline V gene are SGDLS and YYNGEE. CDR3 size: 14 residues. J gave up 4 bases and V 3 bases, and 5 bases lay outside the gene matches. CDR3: CASSEGLSADTQYF. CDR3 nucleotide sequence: TGTGCCAGCAGCGAGGGACTAAGTGCAGATACGCAGTATTTT.